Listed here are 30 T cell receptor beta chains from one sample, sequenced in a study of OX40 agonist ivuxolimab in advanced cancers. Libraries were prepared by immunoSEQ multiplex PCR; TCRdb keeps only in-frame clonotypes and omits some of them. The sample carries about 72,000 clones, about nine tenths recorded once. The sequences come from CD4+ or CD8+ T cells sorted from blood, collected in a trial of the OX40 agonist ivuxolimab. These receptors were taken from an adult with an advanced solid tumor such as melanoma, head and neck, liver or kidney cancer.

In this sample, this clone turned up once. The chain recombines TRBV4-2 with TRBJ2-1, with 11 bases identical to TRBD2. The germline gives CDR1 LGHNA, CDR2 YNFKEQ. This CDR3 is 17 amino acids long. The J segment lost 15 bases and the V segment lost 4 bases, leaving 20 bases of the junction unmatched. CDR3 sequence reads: CASSLKSAGLAGGRRFF. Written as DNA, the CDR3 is TGTGCCAGCAGCCTAAAGAGTGCCGGGCTAGCGGGGGGCCGGCGGTTCTTC.

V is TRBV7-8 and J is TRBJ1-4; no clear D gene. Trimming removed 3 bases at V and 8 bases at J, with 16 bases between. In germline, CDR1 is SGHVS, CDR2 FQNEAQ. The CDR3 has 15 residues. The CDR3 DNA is TGTGCCAGCAGCTTTCAGACGGACCGAGGGGAAAAACTGTTTTTT. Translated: CASSFQTDRGEKLFF.

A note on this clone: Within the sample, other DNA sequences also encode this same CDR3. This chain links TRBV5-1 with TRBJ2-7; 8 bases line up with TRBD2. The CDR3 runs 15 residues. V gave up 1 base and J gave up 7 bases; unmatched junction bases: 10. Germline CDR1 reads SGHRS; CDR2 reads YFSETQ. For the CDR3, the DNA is TGCGCCAGCAGCTTGTATCCAGCGGGGGCGGGGGAGCAGTACTTC. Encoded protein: CASSLYPAGAGEQYF.

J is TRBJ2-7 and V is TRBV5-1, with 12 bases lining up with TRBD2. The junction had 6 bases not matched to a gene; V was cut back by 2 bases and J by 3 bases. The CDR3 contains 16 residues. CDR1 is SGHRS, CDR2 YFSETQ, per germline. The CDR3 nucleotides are TGCGCCAGCAGCTTACTAGCGGGGGGCGGTGGCTACGAGCAGTACTTC. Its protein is CASSLLAGGGGYEQYF.

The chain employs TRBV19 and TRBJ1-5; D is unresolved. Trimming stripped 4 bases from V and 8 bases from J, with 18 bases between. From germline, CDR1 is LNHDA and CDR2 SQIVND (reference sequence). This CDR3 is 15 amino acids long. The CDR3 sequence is CASSTLYSSGEPQHF. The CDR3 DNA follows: TGTGCCAGTAGTACGCTGTACAGCAGCGGGGAGCCCCAGCATTTT.

The CDR3 DNA sequence: TGTGCCAGCAGCTTGGCCCTGGGACAGGGCTTCACTGAAGCTTTCTTT. This translates into CASSLALGQGFTEAFF. V and J are TRBV5-6 and TRBJ1-1, with 9 nucleotides matching TRBD1. CDR3 length: 16 residues. V shed 0 bases, J shed 4 bases, and the junction held 7 bases outside the gene matches. Germline CDR1 reads SGHDT; CDR2 reads YYEEEE.

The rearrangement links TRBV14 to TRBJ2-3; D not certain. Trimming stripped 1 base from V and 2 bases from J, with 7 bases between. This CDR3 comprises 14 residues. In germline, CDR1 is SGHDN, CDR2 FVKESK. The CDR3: CASSQGGTTDTQYF. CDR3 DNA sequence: TGTGCCAGCAGCCAAGGTGGAACCACAGATACGCAGTATTTT.

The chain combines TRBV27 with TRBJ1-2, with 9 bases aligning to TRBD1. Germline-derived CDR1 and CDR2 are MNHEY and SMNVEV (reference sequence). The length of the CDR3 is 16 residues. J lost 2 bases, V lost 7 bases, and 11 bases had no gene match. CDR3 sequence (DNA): TGTGCCAGCACCACGATCAGGGACAGGGAAAACTATGGCTACACCTTC. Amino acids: CASTTIRDRENYGYTF.

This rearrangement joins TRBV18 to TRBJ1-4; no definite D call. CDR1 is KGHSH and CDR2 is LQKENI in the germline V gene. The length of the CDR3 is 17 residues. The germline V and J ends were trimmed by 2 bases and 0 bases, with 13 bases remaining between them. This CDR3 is CASSPVDGLATNEKLFF. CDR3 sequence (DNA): TGTGCCAGCTCACCAGTGGACGGACTAGCAACTAATGAAAAACTGTTTTTT. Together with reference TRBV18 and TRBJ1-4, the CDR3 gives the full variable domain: NAGVMQNPRHLVRRRGQEARLRCSPMKGHSHVYWYRQLPEEGLKFMVYLQKENIIDESGMPKERFSAEFPKEGPSILRIQQVVRGDSAAYFCASSPVDGLATNEKLFFGSGTQLSVL.

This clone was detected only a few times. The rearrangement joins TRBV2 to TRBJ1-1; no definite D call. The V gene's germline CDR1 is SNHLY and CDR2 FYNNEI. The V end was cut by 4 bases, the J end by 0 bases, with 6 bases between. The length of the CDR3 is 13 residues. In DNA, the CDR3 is TGTGCCAGCAGTGTAGGTGTGAACACTGAAGCTTTCTTT. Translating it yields CASSVGVNTEAFF.

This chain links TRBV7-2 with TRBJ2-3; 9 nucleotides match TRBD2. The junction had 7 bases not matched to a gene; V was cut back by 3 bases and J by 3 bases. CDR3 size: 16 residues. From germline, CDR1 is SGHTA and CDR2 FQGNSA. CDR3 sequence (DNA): TGTGCCAGCAGCTTCGATAGCGGGAGTCTAACAGATACGCAGTATTTT. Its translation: CASSFDSGSLTDTQYF.

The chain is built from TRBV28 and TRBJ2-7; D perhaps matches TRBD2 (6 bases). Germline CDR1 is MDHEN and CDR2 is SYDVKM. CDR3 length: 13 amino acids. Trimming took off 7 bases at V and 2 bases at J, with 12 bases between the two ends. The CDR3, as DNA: TGTGCCAGCACTTCAGGAGGGCCCTACGAGCAGTACTTC. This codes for CASTSGGPYEQYF. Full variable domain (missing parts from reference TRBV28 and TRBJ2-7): DVKVTQSSRYLVKRTGEKVFLECVQDMDHENMFWYRQDPGLGLRLIYFSYDVKMKEKGDIPEGYSVSREKKERFSLILESASTNQTSMYLCASTSGGPYEQYFGPGTRLTVT.

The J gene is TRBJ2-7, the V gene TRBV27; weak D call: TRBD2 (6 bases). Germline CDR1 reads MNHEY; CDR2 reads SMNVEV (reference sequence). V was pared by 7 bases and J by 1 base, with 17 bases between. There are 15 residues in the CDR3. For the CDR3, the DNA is TGTGCCAGCAATCCTCGGGGGATAGGGTCCTACGAGCAGTACTTC. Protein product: CASNPRGIGSYEQYF.

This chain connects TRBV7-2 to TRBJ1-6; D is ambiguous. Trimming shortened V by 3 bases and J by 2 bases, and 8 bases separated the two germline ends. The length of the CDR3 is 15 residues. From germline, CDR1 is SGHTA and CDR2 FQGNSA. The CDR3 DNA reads TGTGCCAGCAGCTTCATGAGGACCTATAATTCACCCCTCCACTTT. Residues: CASSFMRTYNSPLHF.

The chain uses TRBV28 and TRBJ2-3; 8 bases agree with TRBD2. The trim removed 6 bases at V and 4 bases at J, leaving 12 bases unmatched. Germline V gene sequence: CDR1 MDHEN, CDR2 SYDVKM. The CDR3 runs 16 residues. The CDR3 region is CASSPPGGRIADTQYF. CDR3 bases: TGTGCCAGCAGCCCTCCGGGGGGGAGGATAGCAGATACGCAGTATTTT.

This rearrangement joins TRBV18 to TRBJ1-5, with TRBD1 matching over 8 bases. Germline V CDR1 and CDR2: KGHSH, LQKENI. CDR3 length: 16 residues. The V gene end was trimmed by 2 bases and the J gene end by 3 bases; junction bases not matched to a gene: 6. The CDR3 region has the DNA TGTGCCAGCTCACCAGTGGACAGGGCTTACAATCAGCCCCAGCATTTT. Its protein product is CASSPVDRAYNQPQHF.

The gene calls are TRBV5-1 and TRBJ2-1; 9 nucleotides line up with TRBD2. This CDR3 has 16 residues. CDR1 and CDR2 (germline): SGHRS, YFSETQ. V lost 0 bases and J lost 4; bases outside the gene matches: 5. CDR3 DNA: TGCGCCAGCAGCTTGGGCGGCAGCGGGGGGTACAATGAGCAGTTCTTC. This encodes CASSLGGSGGYNEQFF.

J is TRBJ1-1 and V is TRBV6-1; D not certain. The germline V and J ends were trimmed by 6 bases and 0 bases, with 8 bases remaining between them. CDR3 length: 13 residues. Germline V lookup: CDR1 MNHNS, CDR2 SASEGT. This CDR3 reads CASRGTVNTEAFF. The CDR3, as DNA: TGTGCCAGCAGGGGAACAGTGAACACTGAAGCTTTCTTT.

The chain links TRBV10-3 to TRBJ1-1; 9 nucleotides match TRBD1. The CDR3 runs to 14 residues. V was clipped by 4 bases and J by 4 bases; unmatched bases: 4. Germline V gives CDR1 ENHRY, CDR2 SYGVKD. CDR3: CAISVTGGSTEAFF. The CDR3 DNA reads TGTGCCATCAGTGTAACAGGGGGCAGCACTGAAGCTTTCTTT.

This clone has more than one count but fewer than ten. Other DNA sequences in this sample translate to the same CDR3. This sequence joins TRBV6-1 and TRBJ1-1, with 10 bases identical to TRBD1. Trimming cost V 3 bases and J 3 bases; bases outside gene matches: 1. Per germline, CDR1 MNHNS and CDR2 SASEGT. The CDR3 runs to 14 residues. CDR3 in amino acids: CASSEDRGDTEAFF. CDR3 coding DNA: TGTGCCAGCAGTGAGGACAGGGGGGACACTGAAGCTTTCTTT.

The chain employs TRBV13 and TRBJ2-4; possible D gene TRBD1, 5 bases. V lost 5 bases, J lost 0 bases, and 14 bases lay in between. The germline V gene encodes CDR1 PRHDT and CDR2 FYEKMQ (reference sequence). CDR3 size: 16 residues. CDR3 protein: CASSTLTREAKNIQYF. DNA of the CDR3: TGTGCCAGCAGCACCCTGACCAGGGAAGCCAAAAACATTCAGTACTTC.

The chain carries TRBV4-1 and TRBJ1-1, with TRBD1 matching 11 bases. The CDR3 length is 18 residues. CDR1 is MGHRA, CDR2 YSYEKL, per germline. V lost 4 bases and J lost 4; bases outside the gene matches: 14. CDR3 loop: CASSLKGTGGWVSTEAFF. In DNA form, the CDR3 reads TGCGCCAGCAGCCTCAAAGGGACAGGGGGGTGGGTTAGCACTGAAGCTTTCTTT.

The CDR3 coding sequence is TGTGCCAGCAGTTTTCCACACGTCTCTGGAAACACCATATATTTT. Translation: CASSFPHVSGNTIYF. The chain combines TRBV28 with TRBJ1-3; no clear D. The ends were cut back, 3 bases at V and 0 bases at J, with 9 bases in the middle. Germline CDR1 and CDR2: MDHEN and SYDVKM. The CDR3 is 15 residues long.

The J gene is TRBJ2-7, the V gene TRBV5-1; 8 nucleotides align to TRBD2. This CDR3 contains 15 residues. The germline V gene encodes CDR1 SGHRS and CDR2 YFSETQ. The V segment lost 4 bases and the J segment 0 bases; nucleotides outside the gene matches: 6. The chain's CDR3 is CASSVSGALSYEQYF. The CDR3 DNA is TGCGCCAGCAGCGTTAGCGGGGCGCTCTCCTACGAGCAGTACTTC.

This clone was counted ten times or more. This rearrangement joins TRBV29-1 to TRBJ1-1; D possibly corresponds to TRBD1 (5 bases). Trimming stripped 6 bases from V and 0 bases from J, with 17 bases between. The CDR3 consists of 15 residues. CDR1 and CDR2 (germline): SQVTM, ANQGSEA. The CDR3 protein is CSVAMGWGMNTEAFF. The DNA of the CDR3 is TGCAGCGTAGCGATGGGTTGGGGGATGAACACTGAAGCTTTCTTT.

In DNA form, the CDR3 reads TGTGCCAGCGGACAAGGACTAGCACCCTTCAATGAGCAGTTCTTC. Protein: CASGQGLAPFNEQFF. The gene calls are TRBV6-1 and TRBJ2-1; 8 bases agree with TRBD2. V shed 8 bases and J 6 bases; nucleotides not matched to a gene: 12. CDR1 is MNHNS and CDR2 is SASEGT in the germline V gene. The CDR3 is 15 amino acids.

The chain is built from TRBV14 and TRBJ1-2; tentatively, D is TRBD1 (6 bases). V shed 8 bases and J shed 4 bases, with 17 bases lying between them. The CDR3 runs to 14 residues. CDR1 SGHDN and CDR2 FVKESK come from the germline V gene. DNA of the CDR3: TGTGCCAGCTCTCAAGTACAGGGTCCCTATGGCTACACCTTC. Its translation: CASSQVQGPYGYTF.

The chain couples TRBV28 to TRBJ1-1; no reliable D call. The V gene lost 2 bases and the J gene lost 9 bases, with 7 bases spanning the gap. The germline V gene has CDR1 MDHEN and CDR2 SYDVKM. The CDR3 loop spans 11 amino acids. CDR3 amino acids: CASSLTRKAFF. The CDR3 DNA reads TGTGCCAGCAGTTTAACCCGAAAAGCTTTCTTT.

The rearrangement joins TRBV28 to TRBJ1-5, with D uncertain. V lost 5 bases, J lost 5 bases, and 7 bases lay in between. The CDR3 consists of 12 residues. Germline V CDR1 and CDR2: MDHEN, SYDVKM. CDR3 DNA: TGTGCCAGCAGTCCAGCTCATCAGCCCCAGCATTTT. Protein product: CASSPAHQPQHF.

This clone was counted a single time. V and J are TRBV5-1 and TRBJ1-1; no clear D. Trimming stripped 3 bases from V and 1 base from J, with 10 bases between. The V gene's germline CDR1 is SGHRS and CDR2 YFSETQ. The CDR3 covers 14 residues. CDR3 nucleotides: TGCGCCAGCAGCTCCGAGCCGGGGAACACTGAAGCTTTCTTT. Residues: CASSSEPGNTEAFF.